The present TCR beta chain was sequenced within a study of identical twins. This clonotype has ten or more counts. The V gene lost 0 bases and the J gene lost 0 bases, with 6 bases spanning the gap. Germline V gene lookup returns CDR1 MNHNS and CDR2 SASEGT. CDR3 size: 15 residues. TCRdb processed the 5' RACE reads anew with MiXCR; each CDR3 protein has one entry. The sample lists about 200,000 distinct CDR3 sequences, 6.5% seen once, with about 15% in the top ten. These data also featured in a second study, about T cells expressing NK-cell markers.

The chain joins TRBV6-1 to TRBJ2-1; D might be TRBD2 (6 bases). The clonotype originates from a woman under 30 in good health. Sequencing was done on a sample of CD8+ T cells sorted from blood. The CDR3 sequence is CASSEAGGSYNEQFF. CDR3 DNA: TGTGCCAGCAGTGAAGCGGGGGGCTCCTACAATGAGCAGTTCTTC.